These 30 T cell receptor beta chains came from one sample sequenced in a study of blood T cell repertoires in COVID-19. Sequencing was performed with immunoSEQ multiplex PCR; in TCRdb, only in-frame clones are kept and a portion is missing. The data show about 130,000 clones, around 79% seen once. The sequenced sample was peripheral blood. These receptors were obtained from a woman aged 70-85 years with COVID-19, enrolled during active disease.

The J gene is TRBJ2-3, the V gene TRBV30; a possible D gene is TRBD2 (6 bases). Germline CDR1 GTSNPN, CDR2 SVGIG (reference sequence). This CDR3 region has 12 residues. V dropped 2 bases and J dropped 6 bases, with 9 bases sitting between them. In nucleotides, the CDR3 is TGTGCCTGGAGTCCGGGAGCCGATACGCAGTATTTT. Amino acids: CAWSPGADTQYF.

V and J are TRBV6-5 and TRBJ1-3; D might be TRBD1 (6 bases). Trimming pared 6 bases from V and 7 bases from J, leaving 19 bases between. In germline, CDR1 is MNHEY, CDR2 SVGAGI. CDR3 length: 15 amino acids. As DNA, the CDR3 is TGTGCCAGCAGGGGGGCCAGCCTCATCGGGAACACCATATATTTT. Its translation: CASRGASLIGNTIYF.

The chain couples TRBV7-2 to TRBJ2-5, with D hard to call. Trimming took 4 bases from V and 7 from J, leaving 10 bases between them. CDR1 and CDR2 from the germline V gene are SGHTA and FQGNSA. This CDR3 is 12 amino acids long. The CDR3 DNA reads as TGTGCCAGCAGCTCACCCCCGGGGACCCAGTACTTC. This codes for CASSSPPGTQYF.

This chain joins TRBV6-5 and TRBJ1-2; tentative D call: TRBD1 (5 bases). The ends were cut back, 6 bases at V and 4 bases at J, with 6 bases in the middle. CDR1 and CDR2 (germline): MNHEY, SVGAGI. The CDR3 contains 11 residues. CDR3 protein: CASRTVYGYTF. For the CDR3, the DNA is TGTGCCAGCAGGACAGTCTATGGCTACACCTTC.

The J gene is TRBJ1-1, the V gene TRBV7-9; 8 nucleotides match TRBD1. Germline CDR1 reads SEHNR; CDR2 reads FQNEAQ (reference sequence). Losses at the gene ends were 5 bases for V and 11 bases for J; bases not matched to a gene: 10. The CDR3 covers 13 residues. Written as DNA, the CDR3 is TGTGCCAGCAGCCGAGACAGGGGCCGTGGGGCTTTCTTT. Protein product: CASSRDRGRGAFF.

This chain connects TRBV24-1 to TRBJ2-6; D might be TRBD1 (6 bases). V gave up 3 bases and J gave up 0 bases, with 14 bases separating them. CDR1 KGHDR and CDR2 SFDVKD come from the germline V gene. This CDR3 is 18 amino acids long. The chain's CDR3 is CATSDIRGRTSGANVLTF. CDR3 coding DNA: TGTGCCACCAGTGATATCAGGGGTAGGACCTCTGGGGCCAACGTCCTGACTTTC.

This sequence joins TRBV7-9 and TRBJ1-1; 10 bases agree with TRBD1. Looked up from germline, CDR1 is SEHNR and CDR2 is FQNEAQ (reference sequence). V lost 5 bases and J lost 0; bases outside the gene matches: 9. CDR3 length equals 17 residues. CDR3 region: CASSRGQGKEVNTEAFF. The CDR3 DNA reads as TGTGCCAGCAGCCGGGGACAGGGGAAAGAAGTGAACACTGAAGCTTTCTTT.

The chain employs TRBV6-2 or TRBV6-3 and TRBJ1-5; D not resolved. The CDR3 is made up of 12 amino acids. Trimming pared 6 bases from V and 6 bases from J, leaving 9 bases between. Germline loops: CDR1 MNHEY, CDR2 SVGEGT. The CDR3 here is CASSRGRQPQHF. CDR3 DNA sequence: TGTGCCAGCAGCCGTGGGCGTCAGCCCCAGCATTTT.

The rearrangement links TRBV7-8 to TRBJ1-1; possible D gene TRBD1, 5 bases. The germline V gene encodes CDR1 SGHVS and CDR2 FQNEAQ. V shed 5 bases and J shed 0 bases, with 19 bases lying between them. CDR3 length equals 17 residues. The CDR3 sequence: CASSPHGRGVMNTEAFF. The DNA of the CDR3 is TGTGCCAGCAGCCCCCACGGGCGGGGGGTCATGAACACTGAAGCTTTCTTT.

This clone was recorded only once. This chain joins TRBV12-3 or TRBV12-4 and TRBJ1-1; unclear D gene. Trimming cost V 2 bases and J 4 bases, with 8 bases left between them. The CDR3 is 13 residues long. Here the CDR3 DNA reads TGTGCCAGCAGTTTAAACGAGGCCACTGAAGCTTTCTTT. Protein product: CASSLNEATEAFF.

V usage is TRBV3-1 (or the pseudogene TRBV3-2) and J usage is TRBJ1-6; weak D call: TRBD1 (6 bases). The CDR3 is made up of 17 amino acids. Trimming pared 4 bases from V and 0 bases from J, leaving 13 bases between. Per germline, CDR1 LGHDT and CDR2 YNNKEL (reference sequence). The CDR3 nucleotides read TGTGCCAGCAGCCCGTTCCAGGACAGCTCCTATAATTCACCCCTCCACTTT. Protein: CASSPFQDSSYNSPLHF.

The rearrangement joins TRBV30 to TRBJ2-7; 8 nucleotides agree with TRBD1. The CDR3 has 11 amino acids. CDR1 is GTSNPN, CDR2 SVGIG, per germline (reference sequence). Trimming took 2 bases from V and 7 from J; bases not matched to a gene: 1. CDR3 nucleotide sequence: TGTGCCTGGAGTACAGGGGGAGAGCAGTACTTC. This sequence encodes CAWSTGGEQYF. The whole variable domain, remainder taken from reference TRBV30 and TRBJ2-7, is SQTIHQWPATLVQPVGSPLSLECTVEGTSNPNLYWYRQAAGRGLQLLFYSVGIGQISSEVPQNLSASRPQDRQFILSSKKLLLSDSGFYLCAWSTGGEQYFGPGTRLTVT.

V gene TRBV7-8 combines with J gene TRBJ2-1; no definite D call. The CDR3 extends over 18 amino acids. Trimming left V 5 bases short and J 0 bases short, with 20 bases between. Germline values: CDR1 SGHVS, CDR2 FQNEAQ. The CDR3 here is CASSRGRGSVHSYNEQFF. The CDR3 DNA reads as TGTGCCAGCAGCCGCGGTCGAGGCTCCGTCCACTCCTACAATGAGCAGTTCTTC. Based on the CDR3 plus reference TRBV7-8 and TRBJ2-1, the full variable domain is GAGVSQSPRYKVAKRGQDVALRCDPISGHVSLFWYQQALGQGPEFLTYFQNEAQLDKSGLPSDRFFAERPEGSVSTLKIQRTQQEDSAVYLCASSRGRGSVHSYNEQFFGPGTRLTVL.

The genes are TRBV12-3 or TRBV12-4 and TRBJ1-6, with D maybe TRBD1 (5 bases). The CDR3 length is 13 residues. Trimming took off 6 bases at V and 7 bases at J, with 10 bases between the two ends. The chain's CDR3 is CASRSTANSPLHF. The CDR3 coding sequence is TGTGCCAGCAGATCGACAGCCAATTCACCCCTCCACTTT.

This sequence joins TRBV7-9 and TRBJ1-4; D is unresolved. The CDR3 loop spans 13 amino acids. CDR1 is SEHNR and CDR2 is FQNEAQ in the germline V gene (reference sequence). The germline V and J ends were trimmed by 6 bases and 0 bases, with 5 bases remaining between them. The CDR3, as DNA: TGTGCCAGCAGTCGGGCAACTAATGAAAAACTGTTTTTT. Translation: CASSRATNEKLFF.

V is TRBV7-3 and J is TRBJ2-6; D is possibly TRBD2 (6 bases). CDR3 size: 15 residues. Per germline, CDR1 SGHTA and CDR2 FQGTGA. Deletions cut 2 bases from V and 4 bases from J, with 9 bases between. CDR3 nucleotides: TGTGCCAGCAGCTTAGGAGGGGCGGGGGCCAACGTCCTGACTTTC. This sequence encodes CASSLGGAGANVLTF.

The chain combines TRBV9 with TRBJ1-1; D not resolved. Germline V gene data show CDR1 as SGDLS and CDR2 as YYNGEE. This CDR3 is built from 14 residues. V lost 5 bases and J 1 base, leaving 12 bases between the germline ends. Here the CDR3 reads CASSRRVGNTEAFF. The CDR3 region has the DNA TGTGCCAGCAGTAGGAGGGTCGGGAACACTGAAGCTTTCTTT.

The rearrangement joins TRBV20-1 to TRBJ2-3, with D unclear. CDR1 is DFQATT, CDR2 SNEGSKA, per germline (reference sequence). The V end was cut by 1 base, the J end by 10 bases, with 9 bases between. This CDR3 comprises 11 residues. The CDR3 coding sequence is TGCAGTGCTAGAGTGCAGCGAGCGCAGTATTTT. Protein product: CSARVQRAQYF.

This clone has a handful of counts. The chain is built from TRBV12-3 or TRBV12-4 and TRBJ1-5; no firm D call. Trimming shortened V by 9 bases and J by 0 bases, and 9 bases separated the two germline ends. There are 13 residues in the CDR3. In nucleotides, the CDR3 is TGTGCCAGTGGCACGTATAGCAATCAGCCCCAGCATTTT. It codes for CASGTYSNQPQHF.

The CDR3 sequence is CASRSEGMQPQHF. The CDR3 coding sequence is TGTGCCAGCAGGTCCGAGGGAATGCAGCCCCAGCATTTT. The chain uses TRBV2 and TRBJ1-5, with D unclear. The length of the CDR3 is 13 residues. The ends were cut back, 6 bases at V and 7 bases at J, with 13 bases in the middle. Per germline, CDR1 SNHLY and CDR2 FYNNEI. Filled out from reference TRBV2 and TRBJ1-5, the complete variable domain reads EPEVTQTPSHQVTQMGQEVILRCVPISNHLYFYWYRQILGQKVEFLVSFYNNEISEKSEIFDDQFSVERPDGSNFTLKIRSTKLEDSAMYFCASRSEGMQPQHFGDGTRLSIL.

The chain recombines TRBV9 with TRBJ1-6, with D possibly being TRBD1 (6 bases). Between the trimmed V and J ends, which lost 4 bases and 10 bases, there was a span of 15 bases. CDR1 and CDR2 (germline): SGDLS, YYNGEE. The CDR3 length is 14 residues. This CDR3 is CASSITGLDSPLHF. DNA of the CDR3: TGTGCCAGCAGCATTACAGGGTTGGACTCACCCCTCCACTTT.

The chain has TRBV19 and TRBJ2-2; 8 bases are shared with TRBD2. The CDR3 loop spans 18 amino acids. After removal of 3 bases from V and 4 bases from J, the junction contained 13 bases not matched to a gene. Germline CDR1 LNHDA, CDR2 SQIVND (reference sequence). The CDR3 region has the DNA TGTGCCAGTAGTATTCCCTTTCTTGCGGGGGGCGTCACCGGGGAGCTGTTTTTT. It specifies CASSIPFLAGGVTGELFF.

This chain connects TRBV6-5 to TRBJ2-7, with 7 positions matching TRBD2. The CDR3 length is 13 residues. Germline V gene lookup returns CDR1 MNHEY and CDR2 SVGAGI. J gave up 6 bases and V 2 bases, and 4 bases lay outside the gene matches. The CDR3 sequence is CASSYRLASEQYF. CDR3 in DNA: TGTGCCAGCAGTTACCGACTAGCTAGCGAGCAGTACTTC.

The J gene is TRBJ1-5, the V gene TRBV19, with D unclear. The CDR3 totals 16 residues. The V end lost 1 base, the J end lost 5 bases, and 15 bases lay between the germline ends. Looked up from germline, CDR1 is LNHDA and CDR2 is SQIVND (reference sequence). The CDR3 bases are TGTGCCAGTAGTATAGGCGGCCCGACTGCTGATCAGCCCCAGCATTTT. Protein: CASSIGGPTADQPQHF.

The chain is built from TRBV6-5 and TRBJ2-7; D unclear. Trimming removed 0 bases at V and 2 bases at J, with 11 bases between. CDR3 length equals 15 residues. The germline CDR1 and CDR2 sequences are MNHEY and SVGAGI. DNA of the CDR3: TGTGCCAGCAGTTACTCGAGCACAGCTGCCTACGAGCAGTACTTC. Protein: CASSYSSTAAYEQYF.

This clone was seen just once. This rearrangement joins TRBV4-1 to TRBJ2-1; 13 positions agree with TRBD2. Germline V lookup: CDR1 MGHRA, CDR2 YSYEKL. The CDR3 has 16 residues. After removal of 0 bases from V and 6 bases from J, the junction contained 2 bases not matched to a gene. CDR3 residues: CASSQDGTSGTNEQFF. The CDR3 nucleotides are TGCGCCAGCAGCCAAGATGGGACTAGCGGGACCAATGAGCAGTTCTTC.

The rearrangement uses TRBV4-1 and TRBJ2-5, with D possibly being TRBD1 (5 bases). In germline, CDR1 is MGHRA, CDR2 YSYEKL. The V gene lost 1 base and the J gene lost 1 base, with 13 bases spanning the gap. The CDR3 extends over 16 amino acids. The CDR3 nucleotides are TGCGCCAGCAGCCAAGGACAGCGCACGGCCCAAGAGACCCAGTACTTC. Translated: CASSQGQRTAQETQYF.

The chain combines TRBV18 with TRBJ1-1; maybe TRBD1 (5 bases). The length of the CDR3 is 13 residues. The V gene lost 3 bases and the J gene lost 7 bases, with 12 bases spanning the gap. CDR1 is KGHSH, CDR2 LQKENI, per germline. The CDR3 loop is CASSPSDTREAFF. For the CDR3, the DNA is TGTGCCAGCTCACCCTCGGACACCCGTGAAGCTTTCTTT.

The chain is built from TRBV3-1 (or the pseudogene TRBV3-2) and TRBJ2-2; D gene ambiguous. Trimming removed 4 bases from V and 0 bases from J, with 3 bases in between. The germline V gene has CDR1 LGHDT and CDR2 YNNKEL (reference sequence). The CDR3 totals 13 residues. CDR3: CASSPTNTGELFF. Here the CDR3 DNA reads TGTGCCAGCAGCCCCACGAACACCGGGGAGCTGTTTTTT.

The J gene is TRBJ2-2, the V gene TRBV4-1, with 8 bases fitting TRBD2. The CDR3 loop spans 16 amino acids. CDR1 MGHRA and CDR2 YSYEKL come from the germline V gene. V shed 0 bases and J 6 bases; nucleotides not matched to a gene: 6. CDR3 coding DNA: TGCGCCAGCAGCCAAGAGGCAGGACTAGCCTCCGGGGAGCTGTTTTTT. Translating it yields CASSQEAGLASGELFF.